These 10 T cell receptor beta chains share one sample of origin, sequenced in a study of tumor and adjacent non-tumor tissue in lung cancer. Three rounds of nested PCR, following a modified ARM-PCR protocol, produced the TCRbeta library. From the multiplex PCR reads, TCRdb called clonotypes with MiXCR, one entry per CDR3 protein. The sample lists approximately 77,000 distinct CDR3 sequences; 80% to 90% were seen once. No cell sorting was done before RNA was extracted from the tissue. Distant lung tissue was collected more than 3 cm away from the tumor edge. Sequencing was carried out using distant non-tumor lung tissue. The receptors were sampled from a man between 60 and 75 years old with non-small cell lung cancer.

In the case of this clonotype: The junction does not match germline at one end; this may be a read error. The chain carries TRBV11-2 and TRBJ1-6, with D perhaps matching TRBD1 (6 bases). The length of the CDR3 is 15 residues. Germline CDR1 and CDR2: SGHAT and FQNNGV. CDR3 protein: CPSSFGGDNNSPFHF. The CDR3 DNA reads as TGTCCCAGCAGCTTTGGAGGGGACAATAATTCACCCTTCCACTTT.

Points on this clonotype: At one end the junction does not follow the germline gene, possibly because of a read error. The chain links TRBV4-3 to TRBJ1-1; D is undetermined. Germline loops: CDR1 LGHNA, CDR2 YSLEER. The CDR3 is 17 amino acids. CDR3 residues: CAGSQDVPGSSGTEAFF. The DNA for the CDR3 is TGTGCCGGCAGCCAAGACGTTCCGGGCAGCTCGGGCACTGAAGCTTTCTTT.

This clonotype occurred once. The CDR3 end shows no conserved phenylalanine or tryptophan, and so a read error is likely. V usage is TRBV6-5 and J usage is TRBJ2-6; D not certain. Germline CDR1 reads MNHEY; CDR2 reads SVGAGI. The CDR3 consists of 15 residues. Trimming pared 2 bases from V and 0 bases from J, leaving 5 bases between. CDR3 sequence (DNA): TGTGCCAGCAGTTACATCGGCTCTGGGGCCAACGTCCTGACTATC. It is translated as CASSYIGSGANVLTI.

This clonotype was seen only once. The conserved final phenylalanine or tryptophan is absent from the CDR3, which likely points to a read error. This chain links TRBV12-3 or TRBV12-4 with TRBJ2-5, with D perhaps matching TRBD2 (5 bases). Deletions cut 5 bases from V and 9 bases from J, with 16 bases between. The CDR3 runs 13 residues. The DNA for the CDR3 is TGTGCCAGCAGTCATGACTGGACTGGGGCCCAGTACCTC. Translating it yields CASSHDWTGAQYL.

Remarks on this clonotype: This may stem from a read error, because a much larger clone lies one nucleotide away. The rearrangement uses TRBV12-3 or TRBV12-4 and TRBJ2-7, with D unresolved. The CDR3 is 12 amino acids. For the CDR3, the DNA is TGTACCAGCACCGCCGACTGGCTGGAGCAGTACTTC. Translating it yields CTSTADWLEQYF.

On this clonotype: Since a much larger clone is just one base distant, this may be a read error. The chain carries TRBV4-1 and TRBJ1-2; 9 bases are a match to TRBD1. V was pared by 8 bases and J by 7 bases, with 17 bases of the junction left unmatched. CDR3 length: 16 residues. From germline, CDR1 is MGHRA and CDR2 YSYEKL. The CDR3 loop reads CASGLIVRDRVSGYTF. Here the CDR3 DNA reads TGCGCCAGCGGCCTCATAGTCCGGGACAGGGTCTCTGGCTACACCTTC.

This clonotype showed up just once. The genes are TRBV11-3 and TRBJ2-7; D may match TRBD1 or TRBD2 (5 bases each). Germline V gives CDR1 SGHNT, CDR2 YENEEA. The CDR3 runs to 14 residues. The DNA for the CDR3 is TGTGCCAGTAGCCCCCGGGACGAAGCTGGCGAGCAATACGTC. It is translated as CASSPRDEAGEQYV.

As regards this clonotype: Relative to the germline gene, one junction end is altered; a read error may explain this. This rearrangement joins TRBV4-2 to TRBJ2-3, with D possibly TRBD1 on 5 matching bases. This CDR3 region has 15 residues. In germline, CDR1 is LGHNA, CDR2 YNFKEQ. In DNA, the CDR3 is TGTGCCAGTAGCCAAGGTGCCGTTGTCACAGGTACGCAGTATTTT. Encoded protein: CASSQGAVVTGTQYF.

This clonotype was seen only once. The J gene is TRBJ2-1, the V gene TRBV12-3 or TRBV12-4; a possible D gene is TRBD2 (5 bases). Deletions cut 2 bases from V and 0 bases from J, with 17 bases between. This CDR3 is 18 amino acids long. The CDR3 region has the DNA TGTGCCAGCAGTTTAAGGAGCGGCCTACAGAACTCCTACAATGAGCAGTTCTTC. Protein: CASSLRSGLQNSYNEQFF.

This chain uses TRBV4-2 with TRBJ1-3; TRBD1 matches at 7 bases. The CDR3 is made up of 16 amino acids. CDR1 and CDR2 from the germline V gene are LGHNA and YNFKEQ. V shed 5 bases, J shed 0 bases, and the junction held 7 bases outside the gene matches. The CDR3 region is CASSSYGTVSGNTIYF. The CDR3 nucleotides read TGTGCCAGCAGCAGTTATGGGACAGTCTCTGGAAACACCATATATTTT.